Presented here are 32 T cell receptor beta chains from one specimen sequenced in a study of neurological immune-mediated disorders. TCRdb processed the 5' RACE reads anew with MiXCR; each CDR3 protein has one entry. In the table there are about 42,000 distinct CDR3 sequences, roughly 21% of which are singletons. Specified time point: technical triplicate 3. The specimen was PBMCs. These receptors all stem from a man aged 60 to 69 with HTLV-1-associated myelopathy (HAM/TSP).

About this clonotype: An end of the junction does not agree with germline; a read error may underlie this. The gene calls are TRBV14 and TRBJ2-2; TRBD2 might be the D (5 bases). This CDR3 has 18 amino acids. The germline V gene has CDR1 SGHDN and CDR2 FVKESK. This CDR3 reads CASSRSRTGSLYTVEQFF. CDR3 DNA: TGTGCCAGCAGCCGTTCCCGGACTGGGAGCCTTTACACCGTGGAGCAGTTTTTT.

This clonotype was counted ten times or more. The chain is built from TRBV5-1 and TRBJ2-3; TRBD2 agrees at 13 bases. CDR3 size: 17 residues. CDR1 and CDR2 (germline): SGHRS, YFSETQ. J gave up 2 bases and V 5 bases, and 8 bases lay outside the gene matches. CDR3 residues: CASSSGTSGTITDTQYF. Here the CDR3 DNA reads TGCGCCAGCAGTTCCGGGACTAGCGGGACGATCACAGATACGCAGTATTTT.

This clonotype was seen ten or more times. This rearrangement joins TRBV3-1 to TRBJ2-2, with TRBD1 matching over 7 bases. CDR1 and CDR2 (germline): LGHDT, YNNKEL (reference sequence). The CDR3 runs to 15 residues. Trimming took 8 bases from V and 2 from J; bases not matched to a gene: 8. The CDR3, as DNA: TGTGCCAGCGCAAAACAGGGGTCAAACACCGGGGAGCTGTTTTTT. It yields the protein CASAKQGSNTGELFF.

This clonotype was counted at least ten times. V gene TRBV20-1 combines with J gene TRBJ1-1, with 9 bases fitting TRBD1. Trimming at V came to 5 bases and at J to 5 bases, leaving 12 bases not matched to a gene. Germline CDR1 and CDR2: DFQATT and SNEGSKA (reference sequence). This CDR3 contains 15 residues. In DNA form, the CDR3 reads TGCAGTGCTCACGGACGAGTACAGGGGGCTACTGAAGCTTTCTTT. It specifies CSAHGRVQGATEAFF.

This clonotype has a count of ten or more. In nucleotides, the CDR3 is TGTGCCAGCAGTTTTAGAGGGGGTGGTGGGGCCAACGTCCTGACTTTC. Protein: CASSFRGGGGANVLTF. This chain connects TRBV12-3 or TRBV12-4 to TRBJ2-6; TRBD1 might be the D (6 bases). V lost 3 bases, J lost 3 bases, and 12 bases lay in between. The CDR3 is 16 residues long.

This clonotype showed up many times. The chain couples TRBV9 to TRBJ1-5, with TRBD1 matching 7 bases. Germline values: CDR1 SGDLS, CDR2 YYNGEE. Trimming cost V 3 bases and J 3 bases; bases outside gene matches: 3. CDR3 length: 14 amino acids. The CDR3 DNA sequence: TGTGCCAGCAGCGACGGGACAGCCAATCAGCCCCAGCATTTT. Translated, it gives CASSDGTANQPQHF.

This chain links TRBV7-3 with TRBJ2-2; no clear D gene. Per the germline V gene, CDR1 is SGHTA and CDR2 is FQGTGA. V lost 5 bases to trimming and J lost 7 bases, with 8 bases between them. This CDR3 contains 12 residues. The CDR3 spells CASSIPHGELFF. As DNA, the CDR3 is TGTGCCAGCAGCATCCCTCACGGGGAGCTGTTTTTT.

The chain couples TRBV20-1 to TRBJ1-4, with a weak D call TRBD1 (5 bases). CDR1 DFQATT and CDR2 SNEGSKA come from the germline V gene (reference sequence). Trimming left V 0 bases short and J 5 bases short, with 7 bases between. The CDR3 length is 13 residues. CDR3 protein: CSARDGGNEKLFF. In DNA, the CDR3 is TGCAGTGCTAGAGATGGGGGGAATGAAAAACTGTTTTTT.

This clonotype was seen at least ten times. CDR3 sequence reads: CASSLGQGSYEQYF. In DNA form, the CDR3 reads TGTGCCAGCAGCTTGGGACAGGGAAGCTACGAGCAGTACTTC. The chain couples TRBV5-6 to TRBJ2-7; 7 nucleotides line up with TRBD1. Germline V gene lookup returns CDR1 SGHDT and CDR2 YYEEEE. With V trimmed by 0 bases and J by 3 bases, 3 bases remained unmatched. This CDR3 spans 14 amino acids.

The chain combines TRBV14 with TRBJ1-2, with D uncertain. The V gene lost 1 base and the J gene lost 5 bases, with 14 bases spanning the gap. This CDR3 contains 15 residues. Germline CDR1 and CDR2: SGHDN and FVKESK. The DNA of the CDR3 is TGTGCCAGCAGCCAAGTGGGAGAGGGAACGTATGGCTACACCTTC. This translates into CASSQVGEGTYGYTF.

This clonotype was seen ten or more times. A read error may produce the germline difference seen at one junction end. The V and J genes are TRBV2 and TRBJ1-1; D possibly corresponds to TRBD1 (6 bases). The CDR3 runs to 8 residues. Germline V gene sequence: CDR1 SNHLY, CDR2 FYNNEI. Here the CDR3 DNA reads TGTGCCAGCAGTTCGGGACATTTT. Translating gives CASSSGHF.

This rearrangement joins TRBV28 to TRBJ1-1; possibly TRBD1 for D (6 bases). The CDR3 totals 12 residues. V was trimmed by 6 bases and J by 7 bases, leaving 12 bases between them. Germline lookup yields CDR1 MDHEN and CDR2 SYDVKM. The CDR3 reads CASRPGHSEAFF. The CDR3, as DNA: TGTGCCAGCAGACCGGGACACAGTGAAGCTTTCTTT.

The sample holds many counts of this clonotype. CDR3: CASSDRDRGNEQYF. As DNA, the CDR3 is TGCGCCAGCAGCGACCGGGACAGGGGTAACGAGCAGTACTTC. The chain is built from TRBV5-1 and TRBJ2-7; 10 bases agree with TRBD1. The J segment lost 5 bases and the V segment lost 4 bases, leaving 6 bases of the junction unmatched. The germline gives CDR1 SGHRS, CDR2 YFSETQ. CDR3 length equals 14 residues.

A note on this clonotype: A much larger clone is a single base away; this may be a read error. The CDR3 loop reads CANSSAAGGTGELFF. CDR3 nucleotides: TGTGCCAACAGCTCGGCAGCGGGAGGCACCGGGGAGCTGTTTTTT. This chain links TRBV7-3 with TRBJ2-2; 9 bases match TRBD2. The CDR3 totals 15 residues. Germline CDR1 and CDR2: SGHTA and FQGTGA.

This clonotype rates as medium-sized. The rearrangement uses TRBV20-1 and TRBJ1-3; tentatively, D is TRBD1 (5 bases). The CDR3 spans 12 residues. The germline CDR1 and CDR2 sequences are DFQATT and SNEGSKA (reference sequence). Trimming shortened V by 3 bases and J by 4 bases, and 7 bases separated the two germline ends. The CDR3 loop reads CSARTVGNTIYF. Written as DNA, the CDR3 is TGCAGTGCTAGGACAGTCGGAAACACCATATATTTT.

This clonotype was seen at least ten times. CDR3 in DNA: TGTGCCAGCAGCTTGGCCTTGGGGAAACCCTATGGCTACACCTTC. This codes for CASSLALGKPYGYTF. This chain joins TRBV5-5 and TRBJ1-2; D unclear. V was shortened by 0 bases and J by 4 bases, with 13 bases between the two germline ends. This CDR3 has 15 residues. The germline V gene has CDR1 SGHKS and CDR2 YYEKEE (reference sequence). The full variable domain, with the rest looked up from reference TRBV5-5 and TRBJ1-2, is DAGVTQSPTHLIKTRGQQVTLRCSPISGHKSVSWYQQVLGQGPQFIFQYYEKEERGRGNFPDRFSARQFPNYSSELNVNALLLGDSALYLCASSLALGKPYGYTFGSGTRLTVV.

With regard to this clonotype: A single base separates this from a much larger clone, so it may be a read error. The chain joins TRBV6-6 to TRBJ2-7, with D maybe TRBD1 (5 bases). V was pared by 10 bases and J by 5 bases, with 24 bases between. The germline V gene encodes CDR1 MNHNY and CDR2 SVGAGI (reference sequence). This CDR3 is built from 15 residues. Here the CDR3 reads CAITPLGSADNEQYF. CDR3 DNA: TGTGCCATCACTCCCCTAGGATCCGCGGACAACGAGCAGTACTTC.

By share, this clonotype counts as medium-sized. CDR3 in amino acids: CSARLTGDRGRTEAFF. The CDR3 nucleotides are TGCAGTGCTAGACTAACCGGGGACAGGGGAAGAACTGAAGCTTTCTTT. The chain uses TRBV20-1 and TRBJ1-1; TRBD1 matches 10 bases. V was clipped by 2 bases and J by 5 bases; unmatched bases: 11. CDR3 length: 16 amino acids. Per germline, CDR1 DFQATT and CDR2 SNEGSKA (reference sequence).

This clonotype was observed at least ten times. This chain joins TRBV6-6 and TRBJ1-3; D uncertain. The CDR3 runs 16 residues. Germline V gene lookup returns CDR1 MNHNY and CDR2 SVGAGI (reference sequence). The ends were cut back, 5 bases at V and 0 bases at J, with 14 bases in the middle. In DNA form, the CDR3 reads TGTGCCAGCAGTGACGTAGGACGCACCTCTGGAAACACCATATATTTT. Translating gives CASSDVGRTSGNTIYF.

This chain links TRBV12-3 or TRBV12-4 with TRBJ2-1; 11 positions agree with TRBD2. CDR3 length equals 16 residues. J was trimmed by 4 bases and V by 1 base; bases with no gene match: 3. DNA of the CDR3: TGTGCCAGCAGTTTAGAGGGACTAGCGGTGTACAATGAGCAGTTCTTC. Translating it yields CASSLEGLAVYNEQFF.

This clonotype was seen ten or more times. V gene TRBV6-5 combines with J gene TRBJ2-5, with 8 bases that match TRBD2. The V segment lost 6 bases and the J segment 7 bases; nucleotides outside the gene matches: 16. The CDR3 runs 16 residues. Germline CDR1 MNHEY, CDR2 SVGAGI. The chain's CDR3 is CASRPPLREGLVTQYF. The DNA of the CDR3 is TGTGCCAGCAGACCCCCTCTTCGGGAGGGTTTGGTGACCCAGTACTTC.

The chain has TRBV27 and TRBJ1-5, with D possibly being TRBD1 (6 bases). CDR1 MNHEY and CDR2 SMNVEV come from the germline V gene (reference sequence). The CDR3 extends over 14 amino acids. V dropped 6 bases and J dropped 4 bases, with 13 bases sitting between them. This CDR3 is CASSFTGTNQPQHF. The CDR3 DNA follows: TGTGCCAGCAGCTTTACAGGGACGAATCAGCCCCAGCATTTT.

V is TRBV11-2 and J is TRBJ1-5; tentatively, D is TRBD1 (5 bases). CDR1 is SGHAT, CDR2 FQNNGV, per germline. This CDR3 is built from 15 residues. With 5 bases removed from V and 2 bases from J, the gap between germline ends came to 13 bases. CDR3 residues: CASSPSLGGNQPQHF. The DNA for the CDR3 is TGTGCCAGCAGCCCTAGCTTAGGGGGCAATCAGCCCCAGCATTTT. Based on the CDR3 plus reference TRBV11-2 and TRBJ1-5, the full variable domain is EAGVAQSPRYKIIEKRQSVAFWCNPISGHATLYWYQQILGQGPKLLIQFQNNGVVDDSQLPKDRFSAERLKGVDSTLKIQPAKLEDSAVYLCASSPSLGGNQPQHFGDGTRLSIL.

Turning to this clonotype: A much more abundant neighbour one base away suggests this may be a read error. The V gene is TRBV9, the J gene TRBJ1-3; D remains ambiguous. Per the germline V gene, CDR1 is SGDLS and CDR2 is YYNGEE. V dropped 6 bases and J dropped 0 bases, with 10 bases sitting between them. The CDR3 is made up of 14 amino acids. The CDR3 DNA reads TGTGCCAGCATCGTTTCCAGCTCTGGAAACACCATATATTTT. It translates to CASIVSSSGNTIYF.

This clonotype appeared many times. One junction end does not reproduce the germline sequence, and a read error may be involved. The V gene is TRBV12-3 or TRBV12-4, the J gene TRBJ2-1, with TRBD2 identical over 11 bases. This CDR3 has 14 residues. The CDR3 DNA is TGTGCCAGCAGCTTAGCGGGAGGGTACAATGAGCAGTTCTTC. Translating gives CASSLAGGYNEQFF.

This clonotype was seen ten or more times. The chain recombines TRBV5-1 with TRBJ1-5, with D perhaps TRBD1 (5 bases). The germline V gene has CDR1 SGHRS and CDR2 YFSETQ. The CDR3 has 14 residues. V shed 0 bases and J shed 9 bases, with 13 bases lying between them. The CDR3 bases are TGCGCCAGCAGCTTGGGGGACCCATCTTCGCCCCAGCATTTT. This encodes CASSLGDPSSPQHF.

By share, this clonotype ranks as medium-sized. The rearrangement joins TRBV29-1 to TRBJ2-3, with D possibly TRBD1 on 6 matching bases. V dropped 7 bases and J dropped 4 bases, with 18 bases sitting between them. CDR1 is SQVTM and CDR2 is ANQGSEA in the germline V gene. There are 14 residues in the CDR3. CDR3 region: CSAVDRRGADTQYF. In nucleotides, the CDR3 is TGCAGCGCCGTCGACAGGCGTGGCGCAGATACGCAGTATTTT.

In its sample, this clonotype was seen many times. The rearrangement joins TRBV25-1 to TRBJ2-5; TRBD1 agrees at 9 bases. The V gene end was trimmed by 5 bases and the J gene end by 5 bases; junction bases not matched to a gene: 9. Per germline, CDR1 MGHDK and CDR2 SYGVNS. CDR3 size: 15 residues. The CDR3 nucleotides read TGTGCCAGCAGTCAACGGGACAGGGAGAGGGAGACCCAGTACTTC. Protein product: CASSQRDRERETQYF.

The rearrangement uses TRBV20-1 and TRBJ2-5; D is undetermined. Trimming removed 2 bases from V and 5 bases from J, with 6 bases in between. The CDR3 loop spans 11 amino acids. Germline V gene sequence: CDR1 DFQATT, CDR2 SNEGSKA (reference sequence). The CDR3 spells CSARYGETQYF. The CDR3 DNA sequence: TGCAGTGCTAGATACGGGGAGACCCAGTACTTC.

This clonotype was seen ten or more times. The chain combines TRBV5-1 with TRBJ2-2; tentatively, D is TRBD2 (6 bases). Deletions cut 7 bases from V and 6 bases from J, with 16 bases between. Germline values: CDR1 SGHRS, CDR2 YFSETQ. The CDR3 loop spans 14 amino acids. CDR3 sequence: CASRGLSDPGELFF. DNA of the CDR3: TGCGCCAGCCGCGGACTAAGTGACCCCGGGGAGCTGTTTTTT.

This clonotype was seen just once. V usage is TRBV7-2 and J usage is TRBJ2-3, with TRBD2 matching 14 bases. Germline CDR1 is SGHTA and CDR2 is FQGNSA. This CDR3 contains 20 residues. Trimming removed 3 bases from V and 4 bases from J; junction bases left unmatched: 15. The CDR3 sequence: CASSFDSFTGLAGVPDTQYF. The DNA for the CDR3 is TGTGCCAGCAGCTTCGACTCCTTTACGGGACTAGCGGGAGTCCCAGATACGCAGTATTTT.

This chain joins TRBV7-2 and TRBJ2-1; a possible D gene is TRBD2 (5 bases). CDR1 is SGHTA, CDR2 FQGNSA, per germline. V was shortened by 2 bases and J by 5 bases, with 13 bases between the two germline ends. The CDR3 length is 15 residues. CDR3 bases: TGTGCCAGCAGCTTATTTAGTGGGGAGAACAATGAGCAGTTCTTC. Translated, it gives CASSLFSGENNEQFF.